Following are 21 T cell receptor beta chains from one sample sequenced in a study of response to subunit inactivated influenza vaccine. MiXCR, applied by TCRdb to the RT-PCR reads, yields one record per CDR3 protein. This table has a few hundred thousand distinct CDR3 sequences, about a fifth appearing once. This sample comprised PBMCs from blood, obtained about 19 months after vaccination. The source is a man aged 50 to 75 who received an inactivated influenza vaccine.

This clonotype was detected ten times or more. In DNA form, the CDR3 reads TGTGCCAGCAGCTTTCCTAATGAAAAACTGTTTTTT. Amino acid sequence: CASSFPNEKLFF. The chain links TRBV11-2 to TRBJ1-4; the D is unclear. V was pared by 3 bases and J by 3 bases, with 2 bases between. This CDR3 is 12 amino acids long. Germline V gene data show CDR1 as SGHAT and CDR2 as FQNNGV.

This chain joins TRBV6-1 and TRBJ2-7; 9 bases line up with TRBD2. This CDR3 is 15 amino acids long. CDR1 is MNHNS, CDR2 SASEGT, per germline. V shed 6 bases, J shed 3 bases, and the junction held 9 bases outside the gene matches. The CDR3 DNA sequence: TGTGCCAGCAGCCGCGGGGGGGCCCCAGTCTACGAGCAGTACTTC. Translated, it gives CASSRGGAPVYEQYF.

The rearrangement joins TRBV3-1 to TRBJ1-1; a possible D gene is TRBD1 (6 bases). Per germline, CDR1 LGHDT and CDR2 YNNKEL (reference sequence). This CDR3 contains 16 residues. The V end was cut by 3 bases, the J end by 5 bases, with 19 bases between. This CDR3 reads CASSHPLTGKGTEAFF. CDR3 nucleotides: TGTGCCAGCAGCCACCCATTGACAGGTAAAGGTACTGAAGCTTTCTTT.

The V gene is TRBV12-3 or TRBV12-4, the J gene TRBJ2-3; TRBD2 agrees at 8 bases. The CDR3 totals 14 residues. V shed 5 bases, J shed 4 bases, and the junction held 5 bases outside the gene matches. The CDR3 reads CASSPAGVPDTQYF. CDR3 sequence (DNA): TGTGCCAGCAGTCCAGCGGGAGTCCCAGATACGCAGTATTTT.

There are a few counts of this clonotype. This rearrangement joins TRBV6-2 or TRBV6-3 to TRBJ1-2; D ambiguous. Trimming left V 0 bases short and J 6 bases short, with 8 bases between. This CDR3 region has 13 residues. Germline V gene lookup returns CDR1 MNHEY and CDR2 SVGEGT. The CDR3 loop reads CASSYSAGDGYTF. In DNA form, the CDR3 reads TGTGCCAGCAGTTACTCGGCCGGAGATGGCTACACCTTC.

The chain has TRBV20-1 and TRBJ1-2, with 8 bases that match TRBD1. This CDR3 is built from 13 residues. Germline values: CDR1 DFQATT, CDR2 SNEGSKA (reference sequence). V gave up 3 bases and J gave up 3 bases; unmatched junction bases: 3. In DNA form, the CDR3 reads TGCAGTGCTAGTGAGACAGGGGACTATGGCTACACCTTC. Protein: CSASETGDYGYTF.

This clonotype was picked up one time. The gene calls are TRBV29-1 and TRBJ1-2; tentatively, D is TRBD1 (6 bases). V shed 6 bases and J shed 8 bases, with 19 bases lying between them. The CDR3 loop spans 13 amino acids. Germline CDR1 SQVTM, CDR2 ANQGSEA. This CDR3 is CSVKGGEGGGYTF. The CDR3 DNA follows: TGCAGCGTCAAAGGCGGTGAGGGGGGAGGCTACACCTTC.

The chain joins TRBV7-9 to TRBJ2-2, with 10 bases identical to TRBD2. CDR3 size: 17 residues. Trimming took 0 bases from V and 0 from J; bases not matched to a gene: 1. Germline V CDR1 and CDR2: SEHNR, FQNEAQ (reference sequence). In DNA, the CDR3 is TGTGCCAGCAGCTTAGCGGGACTAGCGCCGAACACCGGGGAGCTGTTTTTT. It is translated as CASSLAGLAPNTGELFF.

There are a few counts of this clonotype. The rearrangement joins TRBV5-1 to TRBJ1-1, with unresolved D. CDR1 SGHRS and CDR2 YFSETQ come from the germline V gene. CDR3 size: 14 residues. V was clipped by 2 bases and J by 5 bases, with 13 bases between them. CDR3 loop: CASSFGVIGTEAFF. The CDR3 DNA follows: TGCGCCAGCAGCTTTGGGGTGATTGGAACTGAAGCTTTCTTT.

There are many counts of this clonotype. The V call is TRBV12-3 or TRBV12-4, the J call TRBJ1-5; D is ambiguous. The CDR3 runs 15 residues. Trimming cost V 6 bases and J 0 bases, with 12 bases left between them. CDR3 coding DNA: TGTGCCAGCAGCCCTCGAGGGAATAGCAATCAGCCCCAGCATTTT. Its translation: CASSPRGNSNQPQHF.

A few counts support this clonotype. The chain employs TRBV29-1 and TRBJ1-2; D is unresolved. Germline V gene lookup returns CDR1 SQVTM and CDR2 ANQGSEA. The CDR3 totals 13 residues. Trimming removed 5 bases at V and 2 bases at J, with 12 bases between. The CDR3 DNA reads as TGCAGCGTTTTAAGCGAGCACAACTATGGCTACACCTTC. Its translation: CSVLSEHNYGYTF.

The sample holds a few counts of this clonotype. This chain joins TRBV29-1 and TRBJ2-7; tentatively, D is TRBD1 (6 bases). Germline loops: CDR1 SQVTM, CDR2 ANQGSEA. The germline V and J ends were trimmed by 6 bases and 2 bases, with 8 bases remaining between them. There are 11 residues in the CDR3. The CDR3 here is CSVGTTYEQYF. CDR3 DNA: TGCAGCGTCGGGACAACCTACGAGCAGTACTTC.

J is TRBJ1-1 and V is TRBV11-2, with D perhaps TRBD1 (5 bases). Germline values: CDR1 SGHAT, CDR2 FQNNGV. CDR3 length equals 12 residues. Trimming cost V 4 bases and J 6 bases, with 9 bases left between them. The CDR3 nucleotides read TGTGCCAGCAGCTCCAGGGTTTCTGAAGCTTTCTTT. Translation: CASSSRVSEAFF.

The rearrangement links TRBV20-1 to TRBJ2-1; TRBD2 agrees at 11 bases. Germline CDR1 DFQATT, CDR2 SNEGSKA (reference sequence). V shed 0 bases, J shed 15 bases, and the junction held 7 bases outside the gene matches. There are 13 residues in the CDR3. The CDR3 reads CSARDLVAGGRFF. The DNA for the CDR3 is TGCAGTGCTAGAGATCTTGTAGCGGGAGGGAGGTTCTTC.

At least ten counts were recorded for this clonotype. The chain uses TRBV7-2 and TRBJ1-3, with D maybe TRBD1 (5 bases). Germline V gives CDR1 SGHTA, CDR2 FQGNSA. This CDR3 region has 16 residues. The V end lost 7 bases, the J end lost 0 bases, and 16 bases lay between the germline ends. CDR3 residues: CASNGDAFLSGNTIYF. The CDR3, as DNA: TGTGCCAGCAACGGGGACGCTTTCCTCTCTGGAAACACCATATATTTT.

The rearrangement uses TRBV12-3 or TRBV12-4 and TRBJ2-3; 10 bases map to TRBD2. Trimming cost V 2 bases and J 4 bases; bases outside gene matches: 3. This CDR3 is built from 15 residues. In DNA form, the CDR3 reads TGTGCCAGCAGTTTACGAGCGGGAGGGTCAGATACGCAGTATTTT. It codes for CASSLRAGGSDTQYF.

This chain joins TRBV2 and TRBJ1-2; possibly TRBD1 for D (5 bases). This CDR3 contains 13 residues. Looked up from germline, CDR1 is SNHLY and CDR2 is FYNNEI. Trimming cost V 4 bases and J 4 bases, with 10 bases left between them. As DNA, the CDR3 is TGTGCCAGCAGTGGGGGCACAACCTATGGCTACACCTTC. This codes for CASSGGTTYGYTF.

The CDR3 is CASSLSSARNTQYF. CDR3 in DNA: TGTGCCAGCAGCTTATCTTCGGCCAGGAATACGCAGTATTTT. J is TRBJ2-3 and V is TRBV7-2, with D unclear. The germline V and J ends were trimmed by 2 bases and 7 bases, with 13 bases remaining between them. This CDR3 spans 14 amino acids. The germline gives CDR1 SGHTA, CDR2 FQGNSA.

The table lists this clonotype with a few counts. This chain joins TRBV6-5 and TRBJ1-2; TRBD1 agrees at 9 bases. The CDR3 is 15 residues long. Germline assignment: CDR1 MNHEY and CDR2 SVGAGI. V trimming: 4 bases; J trimming: 2 bases; junction bases outside the gene matches: 5. CDR3 sequence reads: CASSFYGQGNYGYTF. DNA for the CDR3: TGTGCCAGCAGTTTCTACGGACAGGGGAACTATGGCTACACCTTC.

This sequence joins TRBV5-1 and TRBJ1-2; D gene unclear. The CDR3 totals 12 residues. Trimming took 2 bases from V and 4 from J, leaving 6 bases between them. Germline CDR1 and CDR2: SGHRS and YFSETQ. CDR3 nucleotides: TGCGCCAGCAGCTTTGAGAGCTATGGCTACACCTTC. Protein product: CASSFESYGYTF.

This clonotype was picked up a small number of times. The chain recombines TRBV11-2 with TRBJ1-6, with D uncertain. Germline loops: CDR1 SGHAT, CDR2 FQNNGV. The V and J ends lost 8 bases and 0 bases respectively, with 8 bases between them. The CDR3 has 14 residues. CDR3 protein: CASGSTSYNSPLHF. The CDR3 DNA is TGTGCCAGCGGTTCGACCTCCTATAATTCACCCCTCCACTTT.